This TCR beta chain was sequenced in a study of blood T cell repertoires in COVID-19. At the level of the study: The United States, Italy and Spain supplied acute and convalescent COVID-19 samples. From T cells, B-cell-depleted T cells, or PBMCs came the material, which was cDNA or gDNA.

This clone showed up just a few times. Trimming shortened V by 3 bases and J by 2 bases, and 13 bases separated the two germline ends. CDR3 length: 15 residues. CDR1 and CDR2 (germline): SGHVS, FQNEAQ. Authors' methods: Quantification of nucleated cells was approximated via reference gene primer amplification. Produced via immunoSEQ multiplex PCR; TCRdb's table is partial and in-frame only. V and J calls plus clone size are reproduced from that table; the DNA served to infer D and trimming. The sample records 180,000 or so clones, 81% being singletons. Seattle-derived patients entered the study during active infection and were followed longitudinally.

Sequencing input: peripheral blood. The receptor's source is a woman in her 40s with COVID-19, enrolled during active disease. This chain joins TRBV7-8 and TRBJ1-1; maybe TRBD1 (6 bases). CDR3 bases: TGTGCCAGCAGCTTTGCACGGGGGGCTAACACTGAAGCTTTCTTT. This sequence encodes CASSFARGANTEAFF.